In this sample, the clone carrying this TCR beta chain turned up a few times. Its antigen is not known. This sample is part of a study of T-cell memory formation after mild COVID-19. Looking at the study overall: The two donors had largely donor-specific TCR clusters.

Findings of the study overall: The finding that pre-infection memory included some responding clones suggested that cross-reactive memory joined. The authors left the SARS-CoV-2 specificity of second-wave clones peaking on day 37 unconfirmed.

A single record per CDR3 protein comes from TCRdb applying MiXCR to the 5' RACE reads. The sample records 250,000 or so distinct CDR3 sequences, 9.4% being singletons. The clonotype was recovered from a man between 18 and 29 years old who had mild COVID-19 (a few samples of this study predate the infection). Cell type and time point are not known. Sequenced input: PBMCs or a T cell subset sorted from them (not recorded which).

CDR3 coding DNA: TGCAGTGCTAGAGCTTGGGGAAATCGCCTAGGCTACACCTTC. As protein: CSARAWGNRLGYTF. This rearrangement joins TRBV20-1 to TRBJ1-2, with D unresolved. Trimming took off 1 base at V and 8 bases at J, with 17 bases between the two ends. The CDR3 runs 14 residues. CDR1 DFQATT and CDR2 SNEGSKA come from the germline V gene (reference sequence).